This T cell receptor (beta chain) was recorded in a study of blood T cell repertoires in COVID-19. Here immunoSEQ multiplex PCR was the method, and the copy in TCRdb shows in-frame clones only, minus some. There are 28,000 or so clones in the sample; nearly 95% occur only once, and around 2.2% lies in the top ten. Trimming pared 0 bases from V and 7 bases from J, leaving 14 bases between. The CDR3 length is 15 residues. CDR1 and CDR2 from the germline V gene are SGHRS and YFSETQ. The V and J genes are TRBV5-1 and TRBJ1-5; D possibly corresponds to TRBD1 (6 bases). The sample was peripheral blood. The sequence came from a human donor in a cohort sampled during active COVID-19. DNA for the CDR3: TGCGCCAGCAGCTTGGCCCCAGGGGCGCAACAGCCCCAGCATTTT. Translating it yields CASSLAPGAQQPQHF.